A single sample is the source of the 23 T cell receptor beta chains below, sequenced in a study of blood T cells in healthy people across ages. Alongside a J-beta primer mix, a sample-barcoded 5' primer served in a second PCR lasting about 6 to 11 cycles. One entry per CDR3 protein results from TCRdb running MiXCR on the 5' RACE reads. The sample consists of hundreds of thousands of distinct CDR3 sequences, 21% of them appearing once. The sample comprised blood. Receptors were obtained from a man aged 70 or older in good health.

The chain joins TRBV5-1 to TRBJ2-1; D is perhaps TRBD1 (6 bases). Germline V gene sequence: CDR1 SGHRS, CDR2 YFSETQ. V gave up 6 bases and J gave up 7 bases, with 20 bases separating them. The CDR3 loop spans 15 amino acids. The CDR3 is CASTWQGSGRNEQFF. Written as DNA, the CDR3 is TGCGCCAGCACTTGGCAGGGGTCGGGTAGGAATGAGCAGTTCTTC.

This clonotype turned up a few times. This chain connects TRBV5-1 to TRBJ2-7; the D is unclear. The germline CDR1 and CDR2 sequences are SGHRS and YFSETQ. V lost 1 base to trimming and J lost 5 bases, with 13 bases between them. The CDR3 loop spans 14 amino acids. The CDR3 loop reads CASSLTDLIDEQYF. CDR3 DNA: TGCGCCAGCAGCTTGACCGACTTGATCGACGAGCAGTACTTC.

This sequence joins TRBV29-1 and TRBJ2-1; TRBD2 matches 7 bases. J was trimmed by 10 bases and V by 4 bases; bases with no gene match: 4. Per the germline V gene, CDR1 is SQVTM and CDR2 is ANQGSEA. The CDR3 is made up of 11 amino acids. CDR3 residues: CSVVGGLEQFF. CDR3 coding DNA: TGCAGCGTTGTGGGGGGGTTGGAGCAGTTCTTC.

V gene TRBV5-1 combines with J gene TRBJ2-2; the D is unclear. CDR3 length: 14 residues. Trimming stripped 4 bases from V and 3 bases from J, with 10 bases between. Germline CDR1 and CDR2: SGHRS and YFSETQ. Here the CDR3 reads CASSTSTDTGELFF. CDR3 sequence (DNA): TGCGCCAGCAGCACCTCCACAGACACCGGGGAGCTGTTTTTT.

This clonotype was seen more than once but under ten times. The rearrangement joins TRBV4-1 to TRBJ2-3, with D possibly called TRBD1 or TRBD2 (5 bases each). The CDR3 runs to 16 residues. The V and J ends lost 4 bases and 5 bases respectively, with 19 bases between them. In germline, CDR1 is MGHRA, CDR2 YSYEKL. The CDR3 loop is CASSRDLTAEVDTQYF. DNA of the CDR3: TGCGCCAGCAGCCGGGACCTAACCGCGGAGGTAGATACGCAGTATTTT.

V usage is TRBV6-4 and J usage is TRBJ2-1; D gene uncertain. The CDR3 runs to 13 residues. Trimming removed 5 bases from V and 5 bases from J, with 10 bases in between. From germline, CDR1 is MRHNA and CDR2 SNTAGT. The CDR3 loop reads CASSKELNNEQFF. In DNA form, the CDR3 reads TGTGCCAGCAGTAAAGAACTAAACAATGAGCAGTTCTTC.

This chain joins TRBV12-5 and TRBJ1-2; D perhaps matches TRBD1 (6 bases). The CDR3 is 14 residues long. The germline V gene has CDR1 LGHNT and CDR2 FRNRAP. The V end lost 3 bases, the J end lost 5 bases, and 13 bases lay between the germline ends. CDR3 residues: CASGFGGGGYGYTF. DNA of the CDR3: TGTGCTAGTGGTTTCGGGGGCGGAGGATATGGCTACACCTTC.

This chain joins TRBV20-1 and TRBJ2-5; TRBD1 matches 9 bases. The J call may be incorrect, as the DNA end agrees better with TRBJ2-7. Germline V gives CDR1 DFQATT, CDR2 SNEGSKA (reference sequence). The CDR3 runs 15 residues. The CDR3: CSARDADRGKNEQYF. The CDR3 bases are TGCAGTGCTAGAGACGCGGACAGGGGTAAGAACGAGCAGTACTTC.

This chain links TRBV9 with TRBJ2-7; no reliable D call. Per the germline V gene, CDR1 is SGDLS and CDR2 is YYNGEE. V was shortened by 0 bases and J by 6 bases, with 13 bases between the two germline ends. CDR3 size: 14 residues. CDR3 in amino acids: CASSVDTRLGEQYF. CDR3 nucleotide sequence: TGTGCCAGCAGCGTAGATACGAGGCTTGGCGAGCAGTACTTC. Full variable domain (missing parts from reference TRBV9 and TRBJ2-7): DSGVTQTPKHLITATGQRVTLRCSPRSGDLSVYWYQQSLDQGLQFLIQYYNGEERAKGNILERFSAQQFPDLHSELNLSSLELGDSALYFCASSVDTRLGEQYFGPGTRLTVT.

This clonotype was recorded a few times. The V call is TRBV28, the J call TRBJ2-7; 11 nucleotides line up with TRBD1. This CDR3 is 14 amino acids long. Germline V gene sequence: CDR1 MDHEN, CDR2 SYDVKM. V shed 7 bases and J 1 base; nucleotides not matched to a gene: 3. The CDR3 DNA reads TGTGCCAGCATTGGGACAGGGGGGTCCTACGAGCAGTACTTC. It encodes CASIGTGGSYEQYF. Using reference TRBV28 and TRBJ2-7 for the parts outside the CDR3, the full variable domain is DVKVTQSSRYLVKRTGEKVFLECVQDMDHENMFWYRQDPGLGLRLIYFSYDVKMKEKGDIPEGYSVSREKKERFSLILESASTNQTSMYLCASIGTGGSYEQYFGPGTRLTVT.

DNA of the CDR3: TGTGCCAGCAGTAAAGGTGGGCCGAACACTGAAGCTTTCTTT. This codes for CASSKGGPNTEAFF. J is TRBJ1-1 and V is TRBV28; D gene uncertain. CDR1 MDHEN and CDR2 SYDVKM come from the germline V gene. The V and J ends lost 5 bases and 1 base respectively, with 11 bases between them. The CDR3 covers 14 residues.

This clonotype was seen a handful of times. At one of its ends the junction is not consistent with the germline gene, which may arise from a read error. This chain links TRBV3-1 with TRBJ2-1, with 8 bases matching TRBD1. Germline loops: CDR1 LGHDT, CDR2 YNNKEL (reference sequence). This CDR3 is built from 14 residues. CDR3: CASSQVRGRNEPFF. DNA of the CDR3: TGTGCCAGCAGCCAAGTCAGGGGGCGGAATGAGCCGTTCTTC.

This clonotype appeared a few times. CDR3 sequence (DNA): TGTGCCAGCAAAAGGACTAGCGGGAGCTCCTACAATGAGCAGTTCTTC. This encodes CASKRTSGSSYNEQFF. This chain links TRBV6-6 with TRBJ2-1; 13 nucleotides align to TRBD2. There are 16 residues in the CDR3. The germline gives CDR1 MNHNY, CDR2 SVGAGI (reference sequence). The J segment lost 0 bases and the V segment lost 7 bases, leaving 3 bases of the junction unmatched.

This clonotype was detected many times. This CDR3 reads CAIKGQGPDEQYF. The CDR3 DNA reads as TGTGCCATCAAAGGACAGGGGCCTGACGAGCAGTACTTC. This rearrangement joins TRBV10-3 to TRBJ2-7; 9 bases are a match to TRBD1. Germline CDR1 ENHRY, CDR2 SYGVKD. Trimming cost V 7 bases and J 5 bases; bases outside gene matches: 6. The CDR3 has 13 residues.

This clonotype was seen only a few times. The rearrangement joins TRBV19 to TRBJ2-5, with 7 bases that match TRBD2. This CDR3 is built from 14 residues. The V gene end was trimmed by 4 bases and the J gene end by 0 bases; junction bases not matched to a gene: 2. The V gene's germline CDR1 is LNHDA and CDR2 SQIVND (reference sequence). The CDR3: CASSKLANQETQYF. The CDR3 DNA is TGTGCCAGTAGTAAACTAGCGAACCAAGAGACCCAGTACTTC.

This clonotype was picked up a small number of times. The chain recombines TRBV5-1 with TRBJ2-5, with 16 positions matching TRBD2. The J call may be in error: the DNA end matches TRBJ2-1 better. The CDR3 has 17 amino acids. CDR1 and CDR2 (germline): SGHRS, YFSETQ. CDR3 DNA: TGCGCCAGCAGCTCACCGGGACTAGCGGGAGGGAAGGGTGAGCAGTTCTTC. Translated: CASSSPGLAGGKGEQFF.

This rearrangement joins TRBV7-9 to TRBJ2-4; 8 bases are a match to TRBD1. Germline-derived CDR1 and CDR2 are SEHNR and FQNEAQ (reference sequence). J was trimmed by 4 bases and V by 1 base; bases with no gene match: 6. There are 16 residues in the CDR3. The CDR3 coding sequence is TGTGCCAGCAGCTTAGGGACAGGGTTCCCAAAAAACATTCAGTACTTC. This sequence encodes CASSLGTGFPKNIQYF.

The V gene is TRBV5-1, the J gene TRBJ2-1; 8 bases are shared with TRBD2. This CDR3 region has 14 residues. In germline, CDR1 is SGHRS, CDR2 YFSETQ. The junction had 5 bases not matched to a gene; V was cut back by 5 bases and J by 4 bases. The CDR3 bases are TGCGCCAGCAGTATGAGCGGGAGTTACAATGAGCAGTTCTTC. Translated, it gives CASSMSGSYNEQFF.

The CDR3 is CSATPLAGDSYEQYF. CDR3 in DNA: TGCAGTGCAACCCCACTAGCGGGGGACTCCTACGAGCAGTACTTC. V usage is TRBV20-1 and J usage is TRBJ2-7, with 11 bases matching TRBD2. CDR1 is DFQATT, CDR2 SNEGSKA, per germline (reference sequence). The CDR3 spans 15 residues. V trimming: 6 bases; J trimming: 0 bases; junction bases outside the gene matches: 7.

This clonotype was seen more than once but under ten times. This chain connects TRBV4-1 to TRBJ2-5; 8 bases align to TRBD2. Germline values: CDR1 MGHRA, CDR2 YSYEKL. Unmatched junction bases numbered 9, after V lost 5 bases and J lost 4 bases. The CDR3 extends over 15 amino acids. CDR3 in amino acids: CASSYGSGGRETQYF. CDR3 bases: TGCGCCAGCAGCTACGGATCGGGAGGGAGAGAGACCCAGTACTTC.

V and J are TRBV4-2 and TRBJ2-7; the D gene is possibly TRBD1 (6 bases). The V and J ends lost 0 bases and 4 bases respectively, with 13 bases between them. Germline CDR1 reads LGHNA; CDR2 reads YNFKEQ. The CDR3 runs to 15 residues. The CDR3 is CASSQDLQGWYEQYF. The CDR3 DNA reads TGTGCCAGCAGCCAAGATCTTCAGGGGTGGTACGAGCAGTACTTC.

V gene TRBV6-6 combines with J gene TRBJ1-6; 7 bases agree with TRBD1. The CDR3 spans 16 residues. Germline values: CDR1 MNHNY, CDR2 SVGAGI (reference sequence). With 2 bases clipped from V and 6 bases from J, the junction kept 7 bases outside the gene matches. CDR3 nucleotides: TGTGCCAGCAGTTACCCGGAGGGACAGCCTAATTCACCCCTCCACTTT. This gives the protein CASSYPEGQPNSPLHF.

The genes are TRBV2 and TRBJ1-4; 8 bases are a match to TRBD1. The V segment lost 6 bases and the J segment 7 bases; nucleotides outside the gene matches: 7. CDR1 and CDR2 from the germline V gene are SNHLY and FYNNEI. This CDR3 is built from 14 residues. The CDR3 region is CASRRQGQGEKLFF. CDR3 coding DNA: TGTGCCAGCAGGAGACAGGGGCAAGGTGAAAAACTGTTTTTT.